The T cell receptor (beta chain) under discussion was sequenced for a study of blood T cell repertoires in COVID-19. Sequencing was performed with immunoSEQ multiplex PCR; in TCRdb, only in-frame clones are kept and a portion is missing. The data hold under 150,000 clones, with 84% observed a single time. The length of the CDR3 is 11 residues. CDR1 and CDR2 (germline): SGHRS, YFSETQ. The germline V and J ends were trimmed by 5 bases and 8 bases, with 7 bases remaining between them. This rearrangement joins TRBV5-1 to TRBJ2-2; D gene ambiguous. Specimen: PBMCs or T cells enriched from blood (not recorded which). The TCR comes from a woman between 45 and 65 years old who had been exposed to COVID-19. CDR3 sequence (DNA): TGCGCCAGCAGAACTTCGGGGGAGCTGTTTTTT. It encodes CASRTSGELFF. Looking up the rest from reference TRBV5-1 and TRBJ2-2 gives the full variable domain: KAGVTQTPRYLIKTRGQQVTLSCSPISGHRSVSWYQQTPGQGLQFLFEYFSETQRNKGNFPGRFSGRQFSNSRSEMNVSTLELGDSALYLCASRTSGELFFGEGSRLTVL.